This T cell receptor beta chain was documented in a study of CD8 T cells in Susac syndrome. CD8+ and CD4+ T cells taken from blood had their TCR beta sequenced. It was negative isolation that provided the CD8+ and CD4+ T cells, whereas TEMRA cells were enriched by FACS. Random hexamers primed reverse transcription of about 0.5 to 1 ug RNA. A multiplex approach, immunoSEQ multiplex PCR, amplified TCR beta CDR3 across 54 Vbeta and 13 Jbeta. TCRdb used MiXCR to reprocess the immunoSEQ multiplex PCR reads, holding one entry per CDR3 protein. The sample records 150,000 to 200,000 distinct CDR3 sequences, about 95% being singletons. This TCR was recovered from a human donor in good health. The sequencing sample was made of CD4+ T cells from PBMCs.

The CDR3 is CASSSTSGRDNEQFF. The CDR3 nucleotides are TGTGCCAGCAGTTCGACTAGCGGGAGGGACAATGAGCAGTTCTTC. The chain is built from TRBV28 and TRBJ2-1; 14 bases line up with TRBD2. Germline lookup yields CDR1 MDHEN and CDR2 SYDVKM. V gave up 4 bases and J gave up 5 bases; unmatched junction bases: 1. The CDR3 has 15 residues.